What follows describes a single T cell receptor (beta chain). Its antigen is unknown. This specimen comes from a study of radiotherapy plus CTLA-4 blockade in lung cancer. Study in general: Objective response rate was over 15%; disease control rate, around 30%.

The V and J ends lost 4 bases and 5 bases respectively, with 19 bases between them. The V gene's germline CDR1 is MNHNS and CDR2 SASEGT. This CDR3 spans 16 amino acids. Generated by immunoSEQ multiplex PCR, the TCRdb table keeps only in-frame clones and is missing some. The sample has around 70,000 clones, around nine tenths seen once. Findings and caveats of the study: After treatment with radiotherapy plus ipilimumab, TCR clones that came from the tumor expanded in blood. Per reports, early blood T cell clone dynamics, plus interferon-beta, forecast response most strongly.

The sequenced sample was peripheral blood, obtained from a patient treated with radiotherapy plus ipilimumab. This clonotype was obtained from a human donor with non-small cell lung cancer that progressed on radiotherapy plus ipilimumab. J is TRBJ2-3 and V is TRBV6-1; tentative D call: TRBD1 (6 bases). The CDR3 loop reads CASSVVPGDRGDTQYF. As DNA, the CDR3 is TGTGCCAGCAGTGTAGTACCAGGGGATCGGGGAGATACGCAGTATTTT.